The 10 T cell receptor beta chains listed next were all sequenced from one sample in a study of technical replicates of blood from a handful of donors. Sequenced by immunoSEQ multiplex PCR; TCRdb stores in-frame clones only, minus some. The data show approximately 75,000 clones, about 97% seen once. Source material: T cells isolated from PBMCs. The receptor set was obtained from a human donor in good health.

The chain couples TRBV28 to TRBJ1-2, with 8 bases identical to TRBD1. The CDR3 runs 14 residues. Trimming cost V 8 bases and J 4 bases; bases outside gene matches: 9. Germline loops: CDR1 MDHEN, CDR2 SYDVKM. In DNA, the CDR3 is TGTGCCAGCTTATCTACAGGGGGGTCCTATGGCTACACCTTC. As protein: CASLSTGGSYGYTF.

This sequence joins TRBV5-4 and TRBJ2-3; D not resolved. From germline, CDR1 is SGHNT and CDR2 YYREEE (reference sequence). Between the trimmed V and J ends, which lost 4 bases and 6 bases, there was a span of 9 bases. CDR3 length equals 12 residues. The CDR3 reads CASSSRLDTQYF. The CDR3 DNA sequence: TGTGCCAGCAGCAGCAGGTTGGATACGCAGTATTTT.

Written as DNA, the CDR3 is TGTGCCAGCAGCGCACTGACTAGCTTTTCTCGCTACGAGCAGTACTTC. Amino acids: CASSALTSFSRYEQYF. The chain is built from TRBV11-1 and TRBJ2-7, with 7 bases lining up with TRBD2. The CDR3 has 16 amino acids. J gave up 3 bases and V 5 bases, and 13 bases lay outside the gene matches. Germline CDR1 reads SGHAT; CDR2 reads FQDESV (reference sequence).

V is TRBV7-2 and J is TRBJ2-5; TRBD2 agrees at 8 bases. The trim removed 5 bases at V and 9 bases at J, leaving 11 bases unmatched. This CDR3 region has 14 residues. The germline gives CDR1 SGHTA, CDR2 FQGNSA. The CDR3 nucleotides read TGTGCCAGCAGCCCTGGACTAGCCCGGGGGGCCCAGTACTTC. Protein: CASSPGLARGAQYF.

The CDR3, as DNA: TGCGCCAGCAGCCCTCTAGGACTAGCGGGGGGGCCCCAAGAGACCCAGTACTTC. Translated: CASSPLGLAGGPQETQYF. The chain is built from TRBV4-1 and TRBJ2-5, with 15 bases fitting TRBD2. V shed 4 bases, J shed 1 base, and the junction held 7 bases outside the gene matches. This CDR3 comprises 18 residues. Germline-derived CDR1 and CDR2 are MGHRA and YSYEKL.

The chain employs TRBV14 and TRBJ2-2; 14 bases line up with TRBD2. The length of the CDR3 is 18 residues. Germline V gives CDR1 SGHDN, CDR2 FVKESK. With 4 bases clipped from V and 0 bases from J, the junction kept 4 bases outside the gene matches. The CDR3 DNA is TGTGCCAGCAGCCGACTAGCGGGAGGGCCCTCGAACACCGGGGAGCTGTTTTTT. Its translation is CASSRLAGGPSNTGELFF.

This clone was picked up one time. The chain combines TRBV29-1 with TRBJ2-1; no clear D gene. The CDR3 sequence is 14 residues long. The V gene lost 8 bases and the J gene lost 0 bases, with 14 bases spanning the gap. Germline assignment: CDR1 SQVTM and CDR2 ANQGSEA. The CDR3 DNA follows: TGCAGCCACTATGGAATGAGCTCCTACAATGAGCAGTTCTTC. Amino acids: CSHYGMSSYNEQFF.

The chain links TRBV18 to TRBJ2-5, with D uncertain. Gene TRBJ2-7 matches the end of the DNA better, so the J call may be wrong. This CDR3 region has 14 residues. Looked up from germline, CDR1 is KGHSH and CDR2 is LQKENI. The CDR3 is CASSPGQVQNEQYF. The DNA of the CDR3 is TGTGCCAGCTCACCAGGGCAGGTTCAAAACGAGCAGTACTTC.

This rearrangement joins TRBV5-6 to TRBJ2-2, with D unclear. Trimming pared 4 bases from V and 0 bases from J, leaving 10 bases between. Germline CDR1 is SGHDT and CDR2 is YYEEEE. The CDR3 contains 15 residues. CDR3 nucleotides: TGTGCCAGCAGCCCGCCAACATCGAACACCGGGGAGCTGTTTTTT. Translating gives CASSPPTSNTGELFF.

The chain couples TRBV6-5 to TRBJ1-4, with D possibly being TRBD1 (5 bases). With 6 bases removed from V and 7 bases from J, the gap between germline ends came to 15 bases. CDR3 length: 14 amino acids. Per germline, CDR1 MNHEY and CDR2 SVGAGI. The CDR3 here is CASSPGFTGEKLFF. As DNA, the CDR3 is TGTGCCAGCAGCCCAGGGTTCACAGGTGAAAAACTGTTTTTT.